This T cell receptor (beta chain) appears in the sequencing data of a study of blood T cell repertoires in COVID-19. Study context: T cells, B-cell-depleted T cells, or PBMCs provided the cDNA or gDNA that served as material.

Germline V gene data show CDR1 as MDHEN and CDR2 as SYDVKM. Trimming left V 8 bases short and J 2 bases short, with 12 bases between. CDR3 length: 13 residues. The study assigned cohorts using participant-reported clinical history. Recovery among Cohort 3 donors was established by two negative PCRs, clearance, or symptom resolution. Produced via immunoSEQ multiplex PCR; TCRdb's table is partial and in-frame only. The sample carries approximately 490,000 clones, around 90% recorded once. This sequence joins TRBV28 and TRBJ1-1; TRBD1 is a possible D gene (6 bases). The sample was PBMCs or T cells enriched from blood (not recorded which). The sequence derives from a woman aged 18 to 35 who had recovered from COVID-19. The chain's CDR3 is CASGRGVNTEAFF. DNA of the CDR3: TGTGCCAGCGGGAGGGGGGTTAACACTGAAGCTTTCTTT.